The clone carrying this T cell receptor (beta chain) occurred a few times. Its antigen is unidentified. These data are taken from a study of identical twins. Study-wide results and caveats: Conclusions rested on cross-sectional statistics rather than following the same donors.

The CDR3 runs 15 residues. Per the germline V gene, CDR1 is LNHNV and CDR2 is YYDKDF (reference sequence). V lost 0 bases, J lost 5 bases, and 11 bases lay in between. MiXCR, applied by TCRdb to the 5' RACE reads, yields one record per CDR3 protein. This sample has about 520,000 distinct CDR3 sequences, with less than 25% found just once. These data were likewise used in another study, on T cells expressing NK-cell markers. From that second work: Dominant NKG2C+ clonotypes were found to form about 1.0-7.5% of CD8+ T cells in several donors. Four donors' CD3+CD56-NKG2C+ cells were dominated by the same clonotypes.

V usage is TRBV15 and J usage is TRBJ2-1; D uncertain. Input material: CD4+ T cells sorted from blood. The sequence derives from a young woman in good health. CDR3 bases: TGTGCCACCAGCAGAGATCGCGAACCTAACAATGAGCAGTTCTTC. Amino acid sequence: CATSRDREPNNEQFF. Complete variable domain (other parts from reference TRBV15 and TRBJ2-1): DAMVIQNPRYQVTQFGKPVTLSCSQTLNHNVMYWYQQKSSQAPKLLFHYYDKDFNNEADTPDNFQSRRPNTSFCFLDIRSPGLGDTAMYLCATSRDREPNNEQFFGPGTRLTVL.